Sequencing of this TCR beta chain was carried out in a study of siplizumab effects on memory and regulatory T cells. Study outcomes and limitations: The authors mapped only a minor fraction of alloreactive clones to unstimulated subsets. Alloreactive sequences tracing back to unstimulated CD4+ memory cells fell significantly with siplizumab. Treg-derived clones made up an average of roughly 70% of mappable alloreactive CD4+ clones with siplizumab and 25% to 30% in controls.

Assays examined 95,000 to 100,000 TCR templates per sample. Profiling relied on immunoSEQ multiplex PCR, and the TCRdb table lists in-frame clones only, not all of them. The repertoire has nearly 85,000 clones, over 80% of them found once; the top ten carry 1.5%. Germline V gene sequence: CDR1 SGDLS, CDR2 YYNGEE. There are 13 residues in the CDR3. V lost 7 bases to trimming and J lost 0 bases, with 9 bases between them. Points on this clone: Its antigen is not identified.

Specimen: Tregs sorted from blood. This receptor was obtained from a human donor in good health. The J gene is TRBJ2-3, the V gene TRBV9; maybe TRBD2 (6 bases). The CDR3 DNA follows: TGTGCCAGCGGGGCGGGGAGCACAGATACGCAGTATTTT. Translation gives CASGAGSTDTQYF.